The 14 T cell receptor beta chains below come from one sample, sequenced in a study of T cells in Graves' hyperthyroidism and ophthalmopathy. Amplified TCR beta CDR3 regions derived from RNA transcripts. With the HTBI primer set, the TCR CDR3 went through a first round of RT-PCR. Via MiXCR, TCRdb re-called the multiplex PCR reads, giving one row per CDR3 protein. This table holds 700,000 or so distinct CDR3 sequences, over 15% found once. The sequenced sample was blood. Every receptor here comes from a man in his late teens or twenties with Graves' hyperthyroidism.

This rearrangement joins TRBV7-9 to TRBJ2-2, with D tentatively TRBD2 (5 bases). The CDR3 runs to 13 residues. CDR1 is SEHNR and CDR2 is FQNEAQ in the germline V gene (reference sequence). V lost 5 bases and J 2 bases, leaving 6 bases between the germline ends. CDR3: CASSTSNTGELFF. The CDR3 bases are TGTGCCAGCAGCACTAGTAACACCGGGGAGCTGTTTTTT.

The chain uses TRBV5-6 and TRBJ1-4; 8 bases match TRBD1. The CDR3 covers 14 residues. Losses at the gene ends were 3 bases for V and 8 bases for J; bases not matched to a gene: 6. Looked up from germline, CDR1 is SGHDT and CDR2 is YYEEEE. Written as DNA, the CDR3 is TGTGCCAGCAGCTCGACAGGGGAGGGGGAAAAACTGTTTTTT. It is translated as CASSSTGEGEKLFF.

This clonotype was seen more than once but under ten times. The gene calls are TRBV28 and TRBJ2-2, with D unclear. Germline V gene sequence: CDR1 MDHEN, CDR2 SYDVKM. This CDR3 has 17 residues. The V and J ends lost 5 bases and 4 bases respectively, with 20 bases between them. The CDR3 region is CASSPRPQEAGTGELFF. The CDR3 region has the DNA TGTGCCAGCAGTCCTAGGCCGCAAGAGGCTGGCACCGGGGAGCTGTTTTTT.

This clonotype was counted many times. The rearrangement joins TRBV24-1 to TRBJ2-1, with unresolved D. CDR1 is KGHDR and CDR2 is SFDVKD in the germline V gene. There are 15 residues in the CDR3. The ends were cut back, 0 bases at V and 0 bases at J, with 5 bases in the middle. The CDR3 loop reads CATSDLLSSYNEQFF. The CDR3 DNA is TGTGCCACCAGTGATTTGTTGAGCTCCTACAATGAGCAGTTCTTC.

This clonotype was picked up many times. The chain carries TRBV2 and TRBJ2-1; 9 bases fit TRBD2. Trimming took 1 base from V and 3 from J; bases not matched to a gene: 1. This CDR3 is 15 amino acids long. The germline CDR1 and CDR2 sequences are SNHLY and FYNNEI. In nucleotides, the CDR3 is TGTGCCAGCAGTGAAGGACTAGCGGACTACAATGAGCAGTTCTTC. This encodes CASSEGLADYNEQFF.

This clonotype was detected many times. The V gene is TRBV28, the J gene TRBJ2-6; D possibly matches TRBD1 or TRBD2 (5 bases each). CDR3 size: 15 residues. Per germline, CDR1 MDHEN and CDR2 SYDVKM. The V end lost 3 bases, the J end lost 3 bases, and 9 bases lay between the germline ends. CDR3 in amino acids: CASSFGGDGANVLTF. The CDR3 DNA sequence: TGTGCCAGCAGTTTTGGGGGTGATGGGGCCAACGTCCTGACTTTC.

This clonotype was seen at least ten times. J is TRBJ2-3 and V is TRBV10-3; no definite D call. Germline V gene data show CDR1 as ENHRY and CDR2 as SYGVKD. Deletions cut 6 bases from V and 1 base from J, with 8 bases between. The CDR3 loop spans 13 amino acids. Written as DNA, the CDR3 is TGTGCCATCAGCCCCGACGGCACAGATACGCAGTATTTT. The encoded protein is CAISPDGTDTQYF.

This clonotype was recorded a few times. The rearrangement links TRBV20-1 to TRBJ1-3; D is unclear. From germline, CDR1 is DFQATT and CDR2 SNEGSKA (reference sequence). Trimming stripped 6 bases from V and 0 bases from J, with 15 bases between. CDR3 length: 15 residues. This CDR3 reads CSASTSGSSGNTIYF. In DNA, the CDR3 is TGCAGTGCCTCAACCTCCGGGAGCTCTGGAAACACCATATATTTT.

J is TRBJ2-3 and V is TRBV6-2 or TRBV6-3, with a tentative D call TRBD2 (6 bases). V gave up 7 bases and J gave up 9 bases, with 11 bases separating them. Germline V gene lookup returns CDR1 MNHEY and CDR2 SVGEGT. This CDR3 contains 11 residues. CDR3 DNA: TGTGCCAGCACTTTCGGGAGAACGCAGTATTTT. Its translation is CASTFGRTQYF.

This clonotype was counted only a few times. The rearrangement links TRBV25-1 to TRBJ1-2; 8 nucleotides match TRBD1. Looked up from germline, CDR1 is MGHDK and CDR2 is SYGVNS. The CDR3 totals 15 residues. The V gene end was trimmed by 6 bases and the J gene end by 5 bases; junction bases not matched to a gene: 11. The CDR3 DNA follows: TGTGCCAGCAGCCAGGACAGGGCAAAGTCGTATGGCTACACCTTC. This codes for CASSQDRAKSYGYTF.

The sample holds a few counts of this clonotype. The genes are TRBV11-1 and TRBJ2-7; D is perhaps TRBD1 (6 bases). V dropped 4 bases and J dropped 3 bases, with 13 bases sitting between them. CDR1 SGHAT and CDR2 FQDESV come from the germline V gene (reference sequence). The CDR3 extends over 14 amino acids. The DNA of the CDR3 is TGTGCCAGCAGCTCCACAGGGCTACTCTACGAGCAGTACTTC. As protein: CASSSTGLLYEQYF.

This clonotype was found many times. The chain links TRBV11-2 to TRBJ2-3; unclear D gene. In germline, CDR1 is SGHAT, CDR2 FQNNGV. This CDR3 spans 15 amino acids. The V end lost 6 bases, the J end lost 0 bases, and 13 bases lay between the germline ends. In DNA, the CDR3 is TGTGCCAGCAGTTCGGACCTCTTAAGCACAGATACGCAGTATTTT. As protein: CASSSDLLSTDTQYF.

A few counts support this clonotype. This sequence may be a read error, since a much larger clone differs from it by one base. The V call is TRBV7-2, the J call TRBJ2-7; 15 bases match TRBD2. V gave up 4 bases and J gave up 7 bases; unmatched junction bases: 8. The germline gives CDR1 SGHTA, CDR2 FQGNSA. The CDR3 sequence is 16 residues long. CDR3 sequence: CASSSVGLAGGNEQYF. The CDR3 DNA follows: TGTGCCAGCAGCTCCGTCGGACTAGCGGGAGGGAATGAGCAGTACTTC. Using reference TRBV7-2 and TRBJ2-7 for the parts outside the CDR3, the full variable domain is GAGVSQSPSNKVTEKGKDVELRCDPISGHTALYWYRQSLGQGLEFLIYFQGNSAPDKSGLPSDRFSAERTGGSVSTLTIQRTQQEDSAVYLCASSSVGLAGGNEQYFGPGTRLTVT.

J is TRBJ2-1 and V is TRBV4-1; 7 nucleotides align to TRBD2. The trim removed 1 base at V and 5 bases at J, leaving 8 bases unmatched. The CDR3 runs 16 residues. Germline CDR1 MGHRA, CDR2 YSYEKL. In nucleotides, the CDR3 is TGCGCCAGCAGCCAAGTAGAGCTAGCGGAGGACAATGAGCAGTTCTTC. Protein product: CASSQVELAEDNEQFF.